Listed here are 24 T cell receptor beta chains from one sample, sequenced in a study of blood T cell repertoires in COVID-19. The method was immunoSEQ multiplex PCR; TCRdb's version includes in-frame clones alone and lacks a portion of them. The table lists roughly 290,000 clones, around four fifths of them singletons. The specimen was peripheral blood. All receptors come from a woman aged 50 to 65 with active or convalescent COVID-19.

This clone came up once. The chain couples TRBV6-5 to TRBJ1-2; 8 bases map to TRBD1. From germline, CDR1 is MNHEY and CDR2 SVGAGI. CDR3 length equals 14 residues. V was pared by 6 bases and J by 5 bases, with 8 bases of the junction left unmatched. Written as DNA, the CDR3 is TGTGCCAGCAGATTCGACAGGGGACTATATGGCTACACCTTC. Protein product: CASRFDRGLYGYTF.

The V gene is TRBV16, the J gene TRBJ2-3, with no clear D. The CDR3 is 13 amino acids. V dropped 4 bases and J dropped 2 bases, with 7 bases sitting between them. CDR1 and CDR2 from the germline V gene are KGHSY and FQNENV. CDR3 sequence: CASSLTDTDTQYF. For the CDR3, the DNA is TGTGCCAGCAGCCTAACAGACACAGATACGCAGTATTTT.

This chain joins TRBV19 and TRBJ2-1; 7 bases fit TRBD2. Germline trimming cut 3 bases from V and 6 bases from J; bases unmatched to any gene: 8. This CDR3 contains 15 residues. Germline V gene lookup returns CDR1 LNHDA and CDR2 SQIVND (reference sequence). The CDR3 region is CASSIRAGEANEQFF. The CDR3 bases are TGTGCCAGTAGTATTAGGGCGGGAGAGGCCAATGAGCAGTTCTTC.

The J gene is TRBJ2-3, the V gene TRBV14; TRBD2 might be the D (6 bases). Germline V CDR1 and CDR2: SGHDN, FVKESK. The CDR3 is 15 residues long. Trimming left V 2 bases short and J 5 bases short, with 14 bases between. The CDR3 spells CASSQRGIRRDTQYF. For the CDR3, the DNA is TGTGCCAGCAGCCAACGCGGGATCCGCAGAGATACGCAGTATTTT.

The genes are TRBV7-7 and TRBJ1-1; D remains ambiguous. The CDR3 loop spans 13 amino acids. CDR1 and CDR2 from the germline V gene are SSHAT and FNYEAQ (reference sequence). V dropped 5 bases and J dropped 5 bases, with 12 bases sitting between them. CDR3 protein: CASSAASGTEAFF. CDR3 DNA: TGTGCCAGCAGCGCTGCGAGCGGTACTGAAGCTTTCTTT.

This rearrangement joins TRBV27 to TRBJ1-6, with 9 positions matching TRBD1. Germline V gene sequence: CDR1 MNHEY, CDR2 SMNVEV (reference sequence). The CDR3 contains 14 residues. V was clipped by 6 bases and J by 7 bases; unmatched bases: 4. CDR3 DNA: TGTGCCAGCAGCCTACAGGGGGCCAATTCACCCCTCCACTTT. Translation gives CASSLQGANSPLHF.

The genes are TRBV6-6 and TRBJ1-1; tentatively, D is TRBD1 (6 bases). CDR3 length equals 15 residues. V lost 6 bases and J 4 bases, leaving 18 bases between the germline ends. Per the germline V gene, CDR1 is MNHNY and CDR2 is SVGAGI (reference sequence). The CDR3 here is CASRATGQGGTEAFF. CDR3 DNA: TGTGCCAGCAGGGCAACAGGACAAGGGGGCACTGAAGCTTTCTTT.

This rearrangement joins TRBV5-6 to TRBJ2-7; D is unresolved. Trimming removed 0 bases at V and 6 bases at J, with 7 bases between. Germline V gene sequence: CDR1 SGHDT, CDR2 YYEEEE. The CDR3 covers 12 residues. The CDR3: CASSLVYGEQYF. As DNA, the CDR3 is TGTGCCAGCAGCTTGGTGTACGGCGAGCAGTACTTC.

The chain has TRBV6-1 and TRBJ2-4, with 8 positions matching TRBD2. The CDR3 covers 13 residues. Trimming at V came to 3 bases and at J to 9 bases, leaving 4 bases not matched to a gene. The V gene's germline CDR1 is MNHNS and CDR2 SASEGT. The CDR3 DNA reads TGTGCCAGCAGTGATTCGGGAGGGAGCATTCAGTACTTC. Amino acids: CASSDSGGSIQYF.

CDR3 sequence (DNA): TGTGCCAGCAGCAAAGCTAGTTATGGGGGACATAGCAATCAGCCCCAGCATTTT. It translates to CASSKASYGGHSNQPQHF. The chain is built from TRBV21-1 and TRBJ1-5; no check of the table's D call, TRBD1, against the DNA was made. TRBV21-1 represents a pseudogene. The CDR3 length is 18 residues.

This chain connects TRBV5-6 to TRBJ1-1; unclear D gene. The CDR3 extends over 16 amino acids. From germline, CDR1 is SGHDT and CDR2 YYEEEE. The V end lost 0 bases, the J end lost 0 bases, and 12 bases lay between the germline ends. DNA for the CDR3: TGTGCCAGCAGCTTGGGTTATCGGTTCATGAACACTGAAGCTTTCTTT. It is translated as CASSLGYRFMNTEAFF.

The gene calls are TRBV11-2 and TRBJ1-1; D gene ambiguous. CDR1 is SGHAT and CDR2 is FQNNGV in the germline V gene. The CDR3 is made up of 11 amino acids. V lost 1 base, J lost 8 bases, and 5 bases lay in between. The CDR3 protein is CASSLVREAFF. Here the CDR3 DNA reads TGTGCCAGCAGCTTAGTCCGGGAAGCTTTCTTT.

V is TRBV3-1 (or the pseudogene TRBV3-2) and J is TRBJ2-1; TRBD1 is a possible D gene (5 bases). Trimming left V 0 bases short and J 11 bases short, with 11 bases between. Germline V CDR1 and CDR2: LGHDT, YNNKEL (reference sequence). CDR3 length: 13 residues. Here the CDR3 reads CASSQDLQGKQFF. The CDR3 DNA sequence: TGTGCCAGCAGCCAAGATCTTCAGGGTAAGCAGTTCTTC.

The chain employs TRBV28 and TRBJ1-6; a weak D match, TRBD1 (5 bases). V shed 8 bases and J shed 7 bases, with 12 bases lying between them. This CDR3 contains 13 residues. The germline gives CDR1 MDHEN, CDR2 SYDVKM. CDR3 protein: CASVRAWNSPLHF. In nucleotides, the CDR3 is TGTGCCAGCGTCAGGGCCTGGAATTCACCCCTCCACTTT.

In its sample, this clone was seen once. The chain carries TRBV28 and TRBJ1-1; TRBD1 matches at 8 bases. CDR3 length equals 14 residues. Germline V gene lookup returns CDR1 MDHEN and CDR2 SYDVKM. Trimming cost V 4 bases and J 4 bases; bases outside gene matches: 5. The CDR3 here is CASSSAGGGTEAFF. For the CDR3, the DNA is TGTGCCAGCAGTTCGGCAGGGGGCGGCACTGAAGCTTTCTTT.

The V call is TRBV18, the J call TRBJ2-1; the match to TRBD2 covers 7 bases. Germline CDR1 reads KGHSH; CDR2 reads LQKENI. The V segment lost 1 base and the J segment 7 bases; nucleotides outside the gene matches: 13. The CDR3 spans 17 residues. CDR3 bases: TGTGCCAGCTCACCACTTCCTTGGGGGGGGATCGGAAATGAGCAGTTCTTC. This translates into CASSPLPWGGIGNEQFF.

The CDR3 reads CASSRFGLEGTVGNSPLHF. Here the CDR3 DNA reads TGTGCCAGCAGCCGTTTCGGGCTCGAAGGGACAGTGGGGAATTCACCCCTCCACTTT. The V gene is TRBV3-1 (or the pseudogene TRBV3-2), the J gene TRBJ1-6; 7 nucleotides line up with TRBD1. V lost 4 bases to trimming and J lost 7 bases; unmatched junction nucleotides: 19. This CDR3 has 19 residues. CDR1 and CDR2 (germline): LGHDT, YNNKEL (reference sequence).

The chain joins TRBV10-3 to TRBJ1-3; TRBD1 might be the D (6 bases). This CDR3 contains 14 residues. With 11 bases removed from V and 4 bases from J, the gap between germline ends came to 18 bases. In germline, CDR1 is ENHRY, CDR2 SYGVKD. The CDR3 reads CAASQGLAGNTIYF. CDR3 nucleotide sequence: TGTGCCGCCAGCCAGGGGTTAGCGGGAAACACCATATATTTT.

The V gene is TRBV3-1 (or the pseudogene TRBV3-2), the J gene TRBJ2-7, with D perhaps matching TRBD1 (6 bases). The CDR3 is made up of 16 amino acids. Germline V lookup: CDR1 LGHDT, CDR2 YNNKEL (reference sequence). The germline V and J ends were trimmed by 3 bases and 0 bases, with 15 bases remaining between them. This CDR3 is CASSQPGQQSSYEQYF. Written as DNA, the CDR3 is TGTGCCAGCAGCCAGCCTGGACAGCAGAGCTCCTACGAGCAGTACTTC.

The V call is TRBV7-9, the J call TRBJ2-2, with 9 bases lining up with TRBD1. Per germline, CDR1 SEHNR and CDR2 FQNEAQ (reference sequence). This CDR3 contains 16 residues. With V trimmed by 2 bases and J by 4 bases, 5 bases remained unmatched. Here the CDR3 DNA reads TGTGCCAGCAGCTTAAAGGGACAGGGAGGCACCGGGGAGCTGTTTTTT. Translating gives CASSLKGQGGTGELFF.

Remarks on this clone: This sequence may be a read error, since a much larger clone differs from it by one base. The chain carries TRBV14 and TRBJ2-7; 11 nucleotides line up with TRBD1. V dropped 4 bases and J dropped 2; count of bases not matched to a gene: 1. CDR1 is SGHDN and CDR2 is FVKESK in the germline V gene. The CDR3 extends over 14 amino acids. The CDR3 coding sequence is TGTGCCAGCAGCCTGGGACAGGGGGCCTACGAGCAGTACTTC. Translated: CASSLGQGAYEQYF.

The CDR3 DNA reads TGTGCCAGTAGTATTAATTTGATGGCAGGAAAAGAGACCCAGTACTTC. As protein: CASSINLMAGKETQYF. The chain is built from TRBV19 and TRBJ2-5; D ambiguous. The CDR3 extends over 16 amino acids. Germline loops: CDR1 LNHDA, CDR2 SQIVND (reference sequence). V was clipped by 3 bases and J by 3 bases, with 17 bases between them.

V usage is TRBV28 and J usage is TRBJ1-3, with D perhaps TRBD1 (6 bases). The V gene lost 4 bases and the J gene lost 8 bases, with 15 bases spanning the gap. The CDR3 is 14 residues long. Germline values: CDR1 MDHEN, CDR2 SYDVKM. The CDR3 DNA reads TGTGCCAGCAGTTCCCAGGGGCTACCGCACACCATATATTTT. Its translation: CASSSQGLPHTIYF.

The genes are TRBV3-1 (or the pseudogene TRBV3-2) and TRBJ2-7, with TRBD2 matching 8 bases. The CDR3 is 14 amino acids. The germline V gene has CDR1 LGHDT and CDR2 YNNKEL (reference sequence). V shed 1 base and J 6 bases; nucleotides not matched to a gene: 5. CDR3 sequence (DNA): TGTGCCAGCAGCCAAGCGGGAGGGCCGTCCGAGCAGTACTTC. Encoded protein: CASSQAGGPSEQYF.